One T cell receptor beta chain is described in this entry. Each CDR3 protein gets one entry after TCRdb re-called the RT-PCR reads with MiXCR. The profile shows just under 550,000 distinct CDR3 sequences, approximately 20% of them singletons. This sample is drawn from a study of response to subunit inactivated influenza vaccine. These records were also assigned to another study, of T cells expressing NK-cell markers. As that study records: Production of TCR beta cDNA relied on 5'RACE template switching with UMIs.

The source was CD4+ T cells sorted from PBMCs, collected about 11 days after vaccination. This receptor was obtained from a middle-aged man who received an inactivated influenza vaccine.

CDR3 bases: TGCGCCAGCAGCCAACGGACAGGTCTCGACTATGGCTACACCTTC. Residues: CASSQRTGLDYGYTF. This chain uses TRBV5-1 with TRBJ1-2, with 7 positions matching TRBD1. CDR3 length: 15 residues. V shed 4 bases, J shed 3 bases, and the junction held 9 bases outside the gene matches. Germline V CDR1 and CDR2: SGHRS, YFSETQ.